This TCR beta chain was retrieved from a study of blood T cell repertoires in COVID-19. As to this clone: The junction departs from the called germline gene at one end, perhaps through a read error.

The length of the CDR3 is 12 residues. The germline V gene encodes CDR1 MNHEY and CDR2 SVGAGI. Original analysis: Reference gene primer amplification gave estimated nucleated cell counts. TCRdb's table, derived via immunoSEQ multiplex PCR, lists solely in-frame clones and lacks some. Clonal size and the V and J genes are those of that table, whereas D and trimming came from the DNA. The table shows approximately 130,000 clones, with around 81% occurring only once. This chain links TRBV6-5 with TRBJ1-1; perhaps TRBD1 as D (6 bases). The sequence came from a woman aged 55 to 70 with active or convalescent COVID-19. Source material: peripheral blood. The CDR3 reads CVSREQGTEAFF. DNA for the CDR3: TGTGTCAGCCGCGAACAGGGCACTGAAGCTTTCTTT.